This T cell receptor beta chain emerged from a study of CXCR3-negative and CXCR3-positive naive CD8 T cells. Looking at the study overall: Sequencing gave roughly 130 million TRB reads overall, about 1.5 +/- 0.3 million per library. Study-wide findings and caveats: Memory CD8+ cells showed much lower diversity, while both naive subsets were comparably high. Hydrophobicity was higher for TRB CDR3s found in CXCR3-positive naive cells than in CXCR3-negative naive cells.

TRB cDNA libraries were made by UMI-labeled 5' RACE. TCRdb re-called the 5' RACE reads, yielding one record per CDR3 amino acid sequence without DNA. Here the sample table reports around 81,000 distinct CDR3 sequences. In germline, CDR1 is SGDLS, CDR2 YYNGEE. The CDR3 consists of 17 residues. Of note for this clonotype: Its specificity is unknown.

Naive CD8+ T cells were CD45RO-CCR7+CD27+CD95-. V and J are TRBV9 and TRBJ2-1; lacking DNA, the TRBD1 call made by TCRdb goes unchecked. Sample: naive CXCR3- CD8+ T cells from blood. Stated subset: CD45RO-CCR7+CD27+CD95- naive CD8+ T cells lacking CXCR3 (TNR3-). This receptor was obtained from a human donor in good health. Some clones in this sample may be carry-over from other donors' samples. The CDR3 reads CASSVDSWTSSNNEQFF.